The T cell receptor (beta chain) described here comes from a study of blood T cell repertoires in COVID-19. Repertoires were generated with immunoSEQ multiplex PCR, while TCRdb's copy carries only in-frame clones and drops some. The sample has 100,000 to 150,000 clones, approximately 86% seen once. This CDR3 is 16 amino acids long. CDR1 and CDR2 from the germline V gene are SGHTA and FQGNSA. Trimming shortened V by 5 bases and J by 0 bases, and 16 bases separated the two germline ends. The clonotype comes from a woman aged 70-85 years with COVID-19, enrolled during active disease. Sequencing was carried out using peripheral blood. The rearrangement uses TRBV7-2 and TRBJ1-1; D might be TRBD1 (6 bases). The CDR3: CASSPRTAIMNTEAFF. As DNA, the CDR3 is TGTGCCAGCAGCCCCCGGACAGCGATCATGAACACTGAAGCTTTCTTT. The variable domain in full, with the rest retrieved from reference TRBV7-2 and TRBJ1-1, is GAGVSQSPSNKVTEKGKDVELRCDPISGHTALYWYRQSLGQGLEFLIYFQGNSAPDKSGLPSDRFSAERTGGSVSTLTIQRTQQEDSAVYLCASSPRTAIMNTEAFFGQGTRLTVV.